The TCR beta chain under discussion was sequenced for a study of blood T cell repertoires in COVID-19. Germline-derived CDR1 and CDR2 are DFQATT and SNEGSKA (reference sequence). The junction had 11 bases not matched to a gene; V was cut back by 3 bases and J by 2 bases. This CDR3 region has 16 residues. Some clones are missing from TCRdb's copy, which holds only in-frame ones; the method was immunoSEQ multiplex PCR. The data hold roughly 350,000 clones, with more than 70% observed a single time. This receptor was taken from a woman aged 70-85 years with COVID-19, enrolled during active disease. Sequenced material: peripheral blood. V gene TRBV20-1 combines with J gene TRBJ2-3, with 7 bases that match TRBD2. The CDR3 sequence: CSASKSAGEDTDTQYF. Written as DNA, the CDR3 is TGCAGTGCTAGTAAGTCGGCGGGGGAAGACACAGATACGCAGTATTTT.